This TCR beta chain was recovered during a study of Ad26.COV2.S vaccination and SARS-CoV-2 variants. Study-level findings and limits: Researchers cautioned that TCR breadth and depth analyses may have underestimated total T cell responses. Across vaccine and placebo recipients, the breadth of non-spike TCRs was similar. Spike-specific TCR breadth was greater after Ad26.COV2.S than placebo. Substantial post-vaccination breadth of spike-specific CD8+ and CD4+ T cell responses was reported.

Sequencing used immunoSEQ multiplex PCR; TCRdb keeps in-frame clones, though not all of them. The sample has about 98,000 clones; around three quarters are singletons. This clone was seen once. Its antigen remains unknown. The material was peripheral blood, obtained after recovery from COVID-19. This receptor was taken from a human donor who had recovered from COVID-19.

The CDR3 sequence is CASSPGAPSTDTQYF. For the CDR3, the DNA is TGTGCCAGCTCACCGGGGGCGCCTAGCACAGATACGCAGTATTTT. V is TRBV18 and J is TRBJ2-3; possible D gene TRBD1, 6 bases. Germline CDR1 reads KGHSH; CDR2 reads LQKENI. This CDR3 is 15 amino acids long. V was cut by 3 bases and J by 0 bases, with 10 bases left in between.